This T cell receptor (beta chain) was captured by sequencing in a study of T cell responses to AZD1222 COVID-19 vaccine. Study outcomes and limitations: Epitopes outside B.1.351 and B.1.1.7 mutated regions reportedly drew nearly half of spike TCRs.

This clone was counted only a few times. The antigen is not known. TCRdb keeps only in-frame clones here, not all; method: immunoSEQ multiplex PCR. This repertoire shows 120,000 or so clones, roughly 91% found once; its top ten account for 6% to 8%. Germline V gives CDR1 SEHNR, CDR2 FQNEAQ (reference sequence). With V trimmed by 1 base and J by 4 bases, 1 base remained unmatched. The CDR3 totals 14 residues. The TCR comes from an adult who received the AZD1222 COVID-19 vaccine. The chain links TRBV7-9 to TRBJ1-1; 9 bases agree with TRBD1. The source material was peripheral blood, sampled 28 days after the second AZD1222 dose. The CDR3 spells CASSLGTGATEAFF. Here the CDR3 DNA reads TGTGCCAGCAGCTTAGGGACAGGGGCCACTGAAGCTTTCTTT.